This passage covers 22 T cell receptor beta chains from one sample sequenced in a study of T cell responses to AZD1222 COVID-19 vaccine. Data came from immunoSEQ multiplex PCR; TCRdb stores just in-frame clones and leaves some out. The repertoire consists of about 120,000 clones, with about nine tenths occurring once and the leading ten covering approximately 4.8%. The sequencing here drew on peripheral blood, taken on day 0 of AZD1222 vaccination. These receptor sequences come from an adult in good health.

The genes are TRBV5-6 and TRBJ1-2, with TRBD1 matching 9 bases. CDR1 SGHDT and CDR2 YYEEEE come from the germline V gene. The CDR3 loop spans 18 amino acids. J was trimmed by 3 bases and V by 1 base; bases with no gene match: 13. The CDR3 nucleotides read TGTGCCAGCAGCTTGACAGGGGGCTTCGAGGGGTTCCACTATGGCTACACCTTC. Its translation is CASSLTGGFEGFHYGYTF.

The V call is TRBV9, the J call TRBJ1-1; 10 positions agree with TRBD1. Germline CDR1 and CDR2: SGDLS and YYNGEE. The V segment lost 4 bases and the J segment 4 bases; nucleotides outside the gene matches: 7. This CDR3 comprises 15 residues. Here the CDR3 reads CASSPATGGFTEAFF. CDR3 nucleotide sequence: TGTGCCAGCAGCCCAGCGACAGGGGGCTTCACTGAAGCTTTCTTT.

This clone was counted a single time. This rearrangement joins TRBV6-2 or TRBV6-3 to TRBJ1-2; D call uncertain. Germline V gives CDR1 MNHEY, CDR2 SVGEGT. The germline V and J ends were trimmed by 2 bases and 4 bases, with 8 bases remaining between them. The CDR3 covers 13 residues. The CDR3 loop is CASSYEELYGYTF. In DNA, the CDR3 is TGTGCCAGCAGTTACGAGGAACTCTATGGCTACACCTTC.

CDR3 in DNA: TGTGCCAGCAGCACGGGGGTGTTTGATGGCTACACCTTC. Translated: CASSTGVFDGYTF. The chain combines TRBV5-8 with TRBJ1-2; D is possibly TRBD1 (5 bases). The CDR3 sequence is 13 residues long. The V and J ends lost 4 bases and 6 bases respectively, with 13 bases between them. Germline assignment: CDR1 SGHTS and CDR2 YDEGEE.

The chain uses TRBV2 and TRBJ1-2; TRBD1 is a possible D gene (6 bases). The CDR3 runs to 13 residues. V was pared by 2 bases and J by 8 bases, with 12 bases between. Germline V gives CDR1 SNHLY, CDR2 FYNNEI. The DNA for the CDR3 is TGTGCCAGCAGTGAACGGGGACATATAGGCTACACCTTC. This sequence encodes CASSERGHIGYTF.

DNA for the CDR3: TGTGCCAGTAGTAAGTCCTTTCAACGGAACACTGAAGCTTTCTTT. Protein product: CASSKSFQRNTEAFF. This chain connects TRBV19 to TRBJ1-1; D not resolved. With 4 bases removed from V and 1 base from J, the gap between germline ends came to 13 bases. Germline V lookup: CDR1 LNHDA, CDR2 SQIVND (reference sequence). CDR3 length: 15 residues.

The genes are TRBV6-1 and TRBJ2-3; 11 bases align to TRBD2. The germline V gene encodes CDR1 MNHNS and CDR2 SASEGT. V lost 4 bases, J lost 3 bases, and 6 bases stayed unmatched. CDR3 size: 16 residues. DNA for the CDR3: TGTGCCAGCAGTGCCACTAGCGGGGGAAGGACAGATACGCAGTATTTT. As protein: CASSATSGGRTDTQYF.

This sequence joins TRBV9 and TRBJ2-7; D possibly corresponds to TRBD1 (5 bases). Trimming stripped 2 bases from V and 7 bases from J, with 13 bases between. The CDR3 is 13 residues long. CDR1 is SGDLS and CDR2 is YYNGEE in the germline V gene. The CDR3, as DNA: TGTGCCAGCAGCGTCAACCAGGGTCGGGAGCAGTACTTC. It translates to CASSVNQGREQYF.

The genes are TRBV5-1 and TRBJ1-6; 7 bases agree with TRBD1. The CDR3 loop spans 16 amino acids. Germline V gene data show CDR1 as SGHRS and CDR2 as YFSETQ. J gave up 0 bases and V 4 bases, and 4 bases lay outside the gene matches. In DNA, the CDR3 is TGCGCCAGCAGCCCTGGGGACAGCTCCTATAATTCACCCCTCCACTTT. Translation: CASSPGDSSYNSPLHF.

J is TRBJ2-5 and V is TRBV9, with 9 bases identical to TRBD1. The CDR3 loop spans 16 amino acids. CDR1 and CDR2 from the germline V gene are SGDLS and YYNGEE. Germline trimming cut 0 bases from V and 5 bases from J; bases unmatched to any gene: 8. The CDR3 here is CASSVGNRGRTETQYF. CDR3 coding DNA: TGTGCCAGCAGCGTAGGGAACAGGGGGCGTACGGAGACCCAGTACTTC.

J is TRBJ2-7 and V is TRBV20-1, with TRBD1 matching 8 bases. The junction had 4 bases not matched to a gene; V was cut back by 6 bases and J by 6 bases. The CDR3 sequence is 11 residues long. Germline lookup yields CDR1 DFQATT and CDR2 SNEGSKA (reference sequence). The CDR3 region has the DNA TGCAGTGCCAGGACAGGGTTCGAGCAGTACTTC. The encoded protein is CSARTGFEQYF.

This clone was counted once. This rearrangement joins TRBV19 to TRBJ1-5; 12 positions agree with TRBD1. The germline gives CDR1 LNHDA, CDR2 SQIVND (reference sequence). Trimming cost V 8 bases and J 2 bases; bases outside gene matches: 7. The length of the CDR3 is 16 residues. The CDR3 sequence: CASSGTGGAGNQPQHF. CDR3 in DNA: TGTGCCAGTTCCGGGACAGGGGGCGCCGGCAATCAGCCCCAGCATTTT.

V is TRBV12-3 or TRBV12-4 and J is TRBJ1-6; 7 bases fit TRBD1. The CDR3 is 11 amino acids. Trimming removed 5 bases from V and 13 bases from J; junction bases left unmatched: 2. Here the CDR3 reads CASSPGGPLHF. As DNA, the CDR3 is TGTGCCAGCAGTCCAGGGGGTCCCCTCCACTTT.

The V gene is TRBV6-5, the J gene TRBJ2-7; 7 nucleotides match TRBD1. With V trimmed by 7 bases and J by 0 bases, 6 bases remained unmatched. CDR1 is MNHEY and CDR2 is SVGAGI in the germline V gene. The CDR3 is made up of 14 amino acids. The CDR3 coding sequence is TGTGCCAGCAAGACGACAGGGAGCTCCTACGAGCAGTACTTC. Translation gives CASKTTGSSYEQYF.

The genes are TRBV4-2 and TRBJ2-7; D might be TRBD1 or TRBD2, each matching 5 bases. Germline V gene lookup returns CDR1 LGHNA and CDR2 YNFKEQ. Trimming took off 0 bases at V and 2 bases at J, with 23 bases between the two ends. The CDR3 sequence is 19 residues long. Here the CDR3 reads CASSQDRDDSYLPPYEQYF. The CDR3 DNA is TGTGCCAGCAGCCAAGACAGGGACGACAGTTATCTACCCCCCTACGAGCAGTACTTC.

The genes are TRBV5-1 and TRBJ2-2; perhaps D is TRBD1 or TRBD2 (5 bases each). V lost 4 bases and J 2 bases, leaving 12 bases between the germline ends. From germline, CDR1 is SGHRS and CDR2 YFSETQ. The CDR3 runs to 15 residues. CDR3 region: CASSLPGPNTGELFF. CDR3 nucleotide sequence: TGCGCCAGCAGCCTTCCGGGACCTAACACCGGGGAGCTGTTTTTT.

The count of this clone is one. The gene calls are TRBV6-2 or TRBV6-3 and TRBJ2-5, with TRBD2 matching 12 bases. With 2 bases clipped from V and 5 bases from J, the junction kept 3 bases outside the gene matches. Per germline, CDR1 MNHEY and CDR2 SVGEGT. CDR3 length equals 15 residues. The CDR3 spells CASSYTSGGMETQYF. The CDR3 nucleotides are TGTGCCAGCAGTTACACTAGCGGGGGGATGGAGACCCAGTACTTC.

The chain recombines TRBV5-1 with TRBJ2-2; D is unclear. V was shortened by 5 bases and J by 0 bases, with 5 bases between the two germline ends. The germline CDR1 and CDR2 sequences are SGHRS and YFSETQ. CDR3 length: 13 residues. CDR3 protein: CASRGTNTGELFF. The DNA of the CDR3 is TGCGCCAGCAGGGGGACGAACACCGGGGAGCTGTTTTTT.

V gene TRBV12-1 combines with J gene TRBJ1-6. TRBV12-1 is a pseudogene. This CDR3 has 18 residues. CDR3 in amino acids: CASSPPLGLSSYNSPLHF. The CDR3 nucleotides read TGTGCCAGCAGCCCCCCTCTCGGCCTAAGCTCCTATAATTCACCCCTCCACTTT.

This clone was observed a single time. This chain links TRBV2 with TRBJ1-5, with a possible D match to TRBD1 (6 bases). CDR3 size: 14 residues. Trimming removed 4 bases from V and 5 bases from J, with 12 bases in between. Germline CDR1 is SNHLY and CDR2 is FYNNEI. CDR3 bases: TGTGCCAGCAGTGGGACGAGGGGGTATCAGCCCCAGCATTTT. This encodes CASSGTRGYQPQHF. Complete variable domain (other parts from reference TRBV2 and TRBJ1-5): EPEVTQTPSHQVTQMGQEVILRCVPISNHLYFYWYRQILGQKVEFLVSFYNNEISEKSEIFDDQFSVERPDGSNFTLKIRSTKLEDSAMYFCASSGTRGYQPQHFGDGTRLSIL.

The CDR3 DNA follows: TGTGCCAGCAGCTTGGTGCAGGGGCTAGATCAGCCCCAGCATTTT. It codes for CASSLVQGLDQPQHF. The genes are TRBV5-8 and TRBJ1-5; D possibly corresponds to TRBD1 (6 bases). V was trimmed by 0 bases and J by 5 bases, leaving 12 bases between them. Looked up from germline, CDR1 is SGHTS and CDR2 is YDEGEE. CDR3 length equals 15 residues.

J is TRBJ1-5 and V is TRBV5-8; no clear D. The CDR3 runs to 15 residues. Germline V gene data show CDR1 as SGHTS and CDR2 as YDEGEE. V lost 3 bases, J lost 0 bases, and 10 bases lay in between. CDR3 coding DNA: TGTGCCAGCAGCTCGACGGAGTATAGCAATCAGCCCCAGCATTTT. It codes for CASSSTEYSNQPQHF.